Below are 7 T cell receptor beta chains sequenced from a single sample in a study of metastatic and nonmetastatic thyroid tumors. The entire patient cohort was treatment-naive prior to thyroid surgery. TCRdb re-processed the PCR reads through MiXCR. The sample lists about 20,000 clones, 25% to 35% occurring once. The material sequenced was tumor tissue. These TCRs come from a male donor with papillary thyroid cancer or a benign thyroid nodule (not recorded which). Some clones in this sample may be carry-over from other donors' samples.

This clone was seen more than once but under ten times. The chain links TRBV6-1 to TRBJ1-3; 7 bases agree with TRBD1. CDR3 length: 16 residues. Germline V lookup: CDR1 MNHNS, CDR2 SASEGT. With V trimmed by 7 bases and J by 0 bases, 9 bases remained unmatched. CDR3 nucleotide sequence: TGTGCCAGCAAAAAACAGGGGATGGTCTCTGGAAACACCATATATTTT. Amino acids: CASKKQGMVSGNTIYF.

This clone was found once. V gene TRBV11-1 combines with J gene TRBJ1-1; 7 bases agree with TRBD1. The ends lost 5 bases at V and 1 base at J; junction bases unmatched: 10. Germline V CDR1 and CDR2: SGHAT, FQDESV (reference sequence). The CDR3 runs to 16 residues. DNA for the CDR3: TGTGCCAGCAGCCCTCCGACAGGGACGAGGAACACTGAAGCTTTCTTT. Amino acid sequence: CASSPPTGTRNTEAFF. The whole variable domain, remainder taken from reference TRBV11-1 and TRBJ1-1, is EAEVAQSPRYKITEKSQAVAFWCDPISGHATLYWYRQILGQGPELLVQFQDESVVDDSQLPKDRFSAERLKGVDSTLKIQPAELGDSAMYLCASSPPTGTRNTEAFFGQGTRLTVV.

By share, this clone ranks as medium-sized. The chain recombines TRBV6-1 with TRBJ1-5; possibly TRBD1 for D (5 bases). CDR1 is MNHNS and CDR2 is SASEGT in the germline V gene. The germline V and J ends were trimmed by 5 bases and 5 bases, with 10 bases remaining between them. CDR3 size: 13 residues. CDR3 residues: CASSTDSHQPQHF. The CDR3, as DNA: TGTGCCAGCAGTACTGACAGCCATCAGCCCCAGCATTTT.

This clone has ten or more counts. The same CDR3 also results from other DNA sequences found in this sample. The V call is TRBV10-2, the J call TRBJ1-6; D is unresolved. CDR3 length: 14 amino acids. The V gene's germline CDR1 is WSHSY and CDR2 SAAADI. Trimming left V 7 bases short and J 1 base short, with 8 bases between. The DNA for the CDR3 is TGCGCCAGCACCGCCAGATCCTATAATTCACCCCTCCACTTT. Its translation is CASTARSYNSPLHF.

The CDR3 region has the DNA TGCGCCAGCAGCTTGGCCCGGAGCACAGATACGCAGTATTTT. Translated: CASSLARSTDTQYF. V and J are TRBV5-1 and TRBJ2-3; D ambiguous. Germline CDR1 is SGHRS and CDR2 is YFSETQ. The V end was cut by 0 bases, the J end by 0 bases, with 5 bases between. The CDR3 is 14 amino acids. Variable domain in full (rest from reference TRBV5-1 and TRBJ2-3): KAGVTQTPRYLIKTRGQQVTLSCSPISGHRSVSWYQQTPGQGLQFLFEYFSETQRNKGNFPGRFSGRQFSNSRSEMNVSTLELGDSALYLCASSLARSTDTQYFGPGTRLTVL.

Judged by abundance, this clone is medium-sized (0.01 to 0.1%). V is TRBV7-9 and J is TRBJ2-1; 14 nucleotides agree with TRBD2. Trimming cost V 1 base and J 8 bases; bases outside gene matches: 10. Germline CDR1 reads SEHNR; CDR2 reads FQNEAQ (reference sequence). This CDR3 has 18 residues. The CDR3 sequence: CASSLVGGLAGDLDEQFF. The CDR3 nucleotides are TGTGCCAGCAGCTTAGTGGGGGGACTAGCGGGAGATCTGGATGAGCAGTTCTTC. Together with reference TRBV7-9 and TRBJ2-1, the CDR3 gives the full variable domain: DTGVSQNPRHKITKRGQNVTFRCDPISEHNRLYWYRQTLGQGPEFLTYFQNEAQLEKSRLLSDRFSAERPKGSFSTLEIQRTEQGDSAMYLCASSLVGGLAGDLDEQFFGPGTRLTVL.

This clone appeared a few times. J is TRBJ2-6 and V is TRBV6-1, with D tentatively TRBD2 (6 bases). CDR1 is MNHNS, CDR2 SASEGT, per germline. V lost 5 bases and J 0 bases, leaving 14 bases between the germline ends. There are 17 residues in the CDR3. The CDR3 spells CASSWAGSSSGANVLTF. CDR3 DNA: TGTGCCAGCAGTTGGGCGGGGTCCAGCTCTGGGGCCAACGTCCTGACTTTC.